A selection of T cell receptor beta chains follows, all from one sample in a study of cytomegalovirus exposure and HLA in healthy donors. Repertoires were generated with immunoSEQ multiplex PCR, while TCRdb's copy carries only in-frame clones and drops some. The data show about 140,000 clones, more than 70% seen once. Sequences were obtained from PBMCs. The receptor set was obtained from a man aged 45 to 65 in good health and CMV-seronegative. The conserved cysteine and the conserved F or W are not part of the CDR3 here. D genes are given only for firm matches.

TRBJ2-7 TRBV5-6 TRBD1 ASSLNRGYEQY
TRBJ2-3 TRBV5-1 - ASSAGRSDTQY
TRBJ1-1 TRBV30 - AWSVSGTTNTEAF
TRBJ1-2 TRBV6-5 - ASTRSFNYGYT
TRBJ1-2 TRBV15 - ATSRGLGGGALTTTYT
TRBJ2-2 TRBV9 TRBD2 ASSASGENTGELF
TRBJ1-1 TRBV25-1 TRBD1 ASSAGGLGTEAF
TRBJ2-3 TRBV7-2 TRBD2 ASSLTSGVTDTQY
TRBJ2-2 TRBV13 TRBD1 ASSWITGAGELF
TRBJ1-2 TRBV6-6 TRBD1 ASSYSQGANYGYT
TRBJ1-5 TRBV30 - AWSVPGGNQPQH
TRBJ1-2 TRBV11-2 - ASSIPRAVPYGYT
TRBJ1-1 TRBV7-9 - ASSRDPRGTGAF
TRBJ2-7 TRBV10-1 TRBD1 ASSAGTGYWEQY
TRBJ1-1 TRBV25-1 TRBD1 ASSEWTGGDTEAF
TRBJ1-1 TRBV15 - ATGRGTLNTEAF
TRBJ1-6 TRBV5-6 TRBD1 ASSLDRGLYNSPLH
TRBJ2-5 TRBV7-3 TRBD2 ASSLLGLGETQY
TRBJ2-3 TRBV6-1 - ASSAYRETDTQY
TRBJ2-7 TRBV19 - ASRGASAYEQY
TRBJ2-2 TRBV5-1 - ASSTGTDTGELF
TRBJ1-1 TRBV7-3 TRBD1 ASSPTGGQEKAF
TRBJ2-5 TRBV14 - ASSLTEMETQY
TRBJ2-1 TRBV5-4 TRBD2 ASSSRTSGFNDEQF
TRBJ2-7 TRBV9 TRBD2 ASSVMAGGTYEQY
TRBJ2-7 TRBV5-4 - ASSLAGIPRDEQY
TRBJ2-1 TRBV19 TRBD2 ASSTLTSGSSYNEQF
TRBJ1-2 TRBV4-1 TRBD1 ASSQLTGGAGYT
TRBJ2-3 TRBV7-9 - ASSRTDTQY
TRBJ2-7 TRBV29-1 TRBD2 SVVAGAHEQY
TRBJ1-2 TRBV28 - ASDSGAGNYGYT
TRBJ2-2 TRBV5-1 TRBD1 ASSPRTGIRSGELF
TRBJ2-1 TRBV5-1 TRBD1 ATRPGQGGEQF
TRBJ2-6 TRBV7-2 - ASSTMPGSGANVLT
TRBJ2-1 TRBV5-1 TRBD2 ASSLGLAAGGLYNEQF
TRBJ2-2 TRBV27 - ASSFGGAGTGELF
TRBJ2-5 TRBV14 TRBD1 ASSPTATGYQETQY
TRBJ1-1 TRBV29-1 - SGLFAGNTEAF
TRBJ1-6 TRBV7-2 - ASSPTMAGPNSPLH
TRBJ2-7 TRBV29-1 TRBD1 SAWVSRQGKYEQY
TRBJ2-1 TRBV5-1 TRBD1 ASSLGTGGNEQF
TRBJ1-1 TRBV2 - ASSEVGRVTEAF
TRBJ1-1 TRBV5-4 TRBD1 ASSFRGSDTEAF
TRBJ1-6 TRBV7-9 - ASSSGHSDSPLH
TRBJ1-2 TRBV9 TRBD1 ASNKAQGADYGYT
TRBJ1-6 TRBV27 TRBD1 ASSLTGGDNSPLH
TRBJ1-5 TRBV7-2 - ASSFNSGAGQPQH
TRBJ2-7 TRBV7-8 - ASSLATGYEQY
TRBJ2-7 TRBV6-7 TRBD1 ASLSRDRGPYEQY
TRBJ2-1 TRBV2 TRBD2 ASRGGLAGVPGNEQF
TRBJ1-3 TRBV28 TRBD1 ASSPITGGSGNTIY